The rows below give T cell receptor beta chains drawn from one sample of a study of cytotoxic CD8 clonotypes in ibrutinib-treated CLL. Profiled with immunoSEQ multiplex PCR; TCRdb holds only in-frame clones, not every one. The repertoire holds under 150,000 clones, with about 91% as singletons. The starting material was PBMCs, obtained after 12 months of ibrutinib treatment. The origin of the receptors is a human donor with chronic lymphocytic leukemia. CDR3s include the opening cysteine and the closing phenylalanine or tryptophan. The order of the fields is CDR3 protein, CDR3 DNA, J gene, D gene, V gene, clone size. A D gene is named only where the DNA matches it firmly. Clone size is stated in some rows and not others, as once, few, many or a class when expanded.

CSVLTGNSNQPQHF	TGCAGCGTCTTGACGGGAAATAGCAATCAGCCCCAGCATTTT	TRBJ1-5	-	TRBV29-1	-
CASSSSGTGGADTIYF	TGTGCCAGCAGTTCCTCCGGGACAGGTGGGGCGGACACCATATATTTT	TRBJ1-3	TRBD1	TRBV28	-
CASSFYPDRESTGELFF	TGTGCCAGCAGCTTTTATCCCGACAGGGAATCCACCGGGGAGCTGTTTTTT	TRBJ2-2	TRBD1	TRBV11-2	-
CASSEVRGGYWSNQPQHF	TGTGCCAGCAGTGAAGTGCGGGGGGGGTACTGGAGCAATCAGCCCCAGCATTTT	TRBJ1-5	-	TRBV6-1	-
CASSYRGYEQYF	TGTGCCAGCAGTTACCGGGGCTACGAGCAGTACTTC	TRBJ2-7	-	TRBV6-6	-
CASSPNWALTDRFYGYTF	TGTGCCAGCAGCCCGAACTGGGCCCTGACGGACAGATTCTATGGCTACACCTTC	TRBJ1-2	-	TRBV14	-
CASSLGAAYEQYF	TGTGCCAGCAGCTTGGGGGCAGCCTACGAGCAGTACTTC	TRBJ2-7	-	TRBV11-3	-
CASSVDSPDTQYF	TGTGCCAGCAGCGTAGACTCCCCAGATACGCAGTATTTT	TRBJ2-3	-	TRBV9	-
CASKLQGGTNEKLFF	TGTGCCAGTAAGCTACAGGGAGGAACTAATGAAAAACTGTTTTTT	TRBJ1-4	-	TRBV19	-
CASSYTGSSYEQYF	TGTGCCAGCAGCTACACAGGGTCGTCCTACGAGCAGTACTTC	TRBJ2-7	-	TRBV28	-
CASSLNSGQGKNIQYF	TGTGCCAGCAGCTTAAACTCGGGACAGGGAAAAAACATTCAGTACTTC	TRBJ2-4	TRBD1	TRBV7-2	-
CASSLGQANEKLFF	TGTGCCAGCAGCTTAGGACAGGCTAATGAAAAACTGTTTTTT	TRBJ1-4	-	TRBV7-2	-
CASSIPGPGLQFF	TGTGCCAGTAGTATACCCGGGCCAGGGTTGCAGTTCTTC	TRBJ2-1	-	TRBV19	-
CASSQASSYNEQFF	TGTGCCAGCAGCCAAGCTAGCTCCTACAATGAGCAGTTCTTC	TRBJ2-1	-	TRBV4-2	-
CASSPASAGNTEAFF	TGTGCCAGCAGTCCAGCCTCCGCTGGGAACACTGAAGCTTTCTTT	TRBJ1-1	-	TRBV28	-
CASSRWTSGNNEQFF	TGTGCCAGCAGCCGATGGACTAGCGGGAACAATGAGCAGTTCTTC	TRBJ2-1	TRBD2	TRBV6-5	-
CASSLLEGNPSNQPQHF	TGTGCCAGTAGTCTCCTGGAGGGCAATCCTAGCAATCAGCCCCAGCATTTT	TRBJ1-5	-	TRBV19	-
CASRNRDTDTGELFF	TGTGCCAGCAGGAACCGGGACACTGACACCGGGGAGCTGTTTTTT	TRBJ2-2	-	TRBV2	-
CASSLALAGDEQYF	TGTGCCAGCAGCTTAGCTCTAGCGGGAGATGAGCAGTACTTC	TRBJ2-7	TRBD2	TRBV11-2	-
CASRDTHYEQYF	TGCGCCAGCCGGGACACGCATTACGAGCAGTACTTC	TRBJ2-7	-	TRBV5-1	once